These T cell receptor beta chains were read from a single sample in a study of vaccination and CD4 T cells after COVID-19. TCRdb ran MiXCR on the PCR reads and lists one entry per CDR3 protein. The table records over 9,500 distinct CDR3 sequences, over 50% of them present only once. The antigens for these receptors are not known. The sample comprised CD4+ T cells from blood, cultured in vitro. The receptor set was obtained from a human donor who had recovered from COVID-19. The CDR3 runs from the conserved cysteine through the conserved F or W. The D gene is left open where the match is weak. The size entry is marked missing in some rows and otherwise reads once, few, many or a size class.

TRBV10-3	TRBJ2-3	-	TRBD1	TGTGCCATCAACCAGGGACAGGGCAACACAGATACGCAGTATTTT	CAINQGQGNTDTQYF
TRBV6-1	TRBJ2-3	-	TRBD2	TGTGCCAGCAGACTAGCGGGAGGGCGGAAGACAGATACGCAGTATTTT	CASRLAGGRKTDTQYF
TRBV24-1	TRBJ2-3	few	-	TGTGCCACCAGTCCCCAGGGGGGGACAGATACGCAGTATTTT	CATSPQGGTDTQYF
TRBV15	TRBJ1-1	-	TRBD1	TGTGCCACCAGCAGAGGGGGACAGGGTGGCGGTGAAGCTTTCTTT	CATSRGGQGGGEAFF
TRBV2	TRBJ1-1	-	-	TGTGCCAGCAGGACGGATGTGGTCCTTGAAGCTTTCTTT	CASRTDVVLEAFF
TRBV28	TRBJ2-2	-	-	TGTGCCAGCAGGGGCCCGATGGGCACCGGGGAGCTGTTTTTT	CASRGPMGTGELFF
TRBV28	TRBJ1-2	few	TRBD1	TGTGCCAGCAGTATAGAGACAGGGGACATCTATGGCTACACCTTC	CASSIETGDIYGYTF
TRBV10-1	TRBJ2-1	-	TRBD2	TGCGCCAGCAGTGAGTCCAAAGCGGGAGGAATGTATGAGCAGTTCTTC	CASSESKAGGMYEQFF
TRBV6-1	TRBJ1-4	few	-	TGTGCCAGCAGTGAGGGGTCGCAGGGCCGGGGGGAAAAACTGTTTTTT	CASSEGSQGRGEKLFF
TRBV24-1	TRBJ2-2	-	-	TGTGCCACCAGTGTGGGCGGGAACACCGGGGAGCTGTTTTTT	CATSVGGNTGELFF
TRBV27	TRBJ1-5	once	-	TGTGCCAGCAGTAGGGGGAATGGCAATCAGCCCCAGCATTTT	CASSRGNGNQPQHF
TRBV12-3/TRBV12-4	TRBJ2-5	once	-	TGTGCCAGCAGTTTGAGGGAGACCCAGTACTTC	CASSLRETQYF
TRBV21-1	TRBJ2-2	few	-	TGTGCCAGCAGCAGAGCCAGTGAGGGACAGAAGAACACCGGGGAGCTGTTTTTT	CASSRASEGQKNTGELFF
TRBV7-2	TRBJ2-3	-	-	TGTGCCAGCAGCTTAGGGGTAGCAATCTCTACGCAGTATTTT	CASSLGVAISTQYF
TRBV18	TRBJ2-7	few	TRBD2	TGTGCCAGCTCACCACCCTCCACTAGCGGGGGAGGGTACGAGCAGTACTTC	CASSPPSTSGGGYEQYF
TRBV27	TRBJ2-6	few	-	TGTGCCAGCAGTGGATTCTCTGGGGCCAACGTCCTGACTTTC	CASSGFSGANVLTF
TRBV19	TRBJ1-2	few	TRBD1	TGTGCCAGTAGTATCCGGGACAGGGGCGTCTATGGCTACACCTTC	CASSIRDRGVYGYTF
TRBV2	TRBJ1-3	-	TRBD1	TGTGCCAGCAGTGACCAGAGAGGGGGCACTGGAAACACCATATATTTT	CASSDQRGGTGNTIYF
TRBV4-1	TRBJ2-1	few	TRBD1	TGCGCCAGCAGCCAAGCAGACAGGGGAAGTTCCTCATACAATGAGCAGTTCTTC	CASSQADRGSSSYNEQFF
TRBV28	TRBJ1-2	-	-	TGTGCCAGCAGTCCCTGGGACGGCGAGAACTATGGCTACACCTTC	CASSPWDGENYGYTF
TRBV7-8	TRBJ2-3	-	-	TGTGCCAGCAGCTCCCTTGGGGGCGGGAGTACTGCAGATACGCAGTATTTT	CASSSLGGGSTADTQYF
TRBV28	TRBJ1-2	few	-	TGTGCCAGCAGCTATCCTGACAGCCGCCCTAATTATGGCTACACCTTC	CASSYPDSRPNYGYTF
TRBV20-1	TRBJ1-2	-	-	TGCAGTGCTGTCCCCATATCCTATGGCTACACCTTC	CSAVPISYGYTF
TRBV7-2	TRBJ1-1	large	-	TGTGCCAGCAGCACCAGGGGTGGCACTGAAGCTTTCTTT	CASSTRGGTEAFF
TRBV28	TRBJ1-1	-	-	TGTGCCAGCACCTCGGACGGCCTGAACACTGAAGCTTTCTTT	CASTSDGLNTEAFF
TRBV15	TRBJ2-7	once	TRBD2	TGTGCCACCAGCAGAGAGCCTAGCGGGAACTCCTACGAGCAGTACTTC	CATSREPSGNSYEQYF
TRBV7-2	TRBJ2-2	-	TRBD2	TGTGCCAGCAGCCTAGCGGGAGACACCGGGGAGCTGTTTTTT	CASSLAGDTGELFF
TRBV20-1	TRBJ1-3	-	-	TGCAGTGTACTAATCCCACGGTTCTCTGGAAACACCATATATTTT	CSVLIPRFSGNTIYF
TRBV6-1	TRBJ2-2	-	TRBD1	TGTGCCAGCAGCGAGAACAGGGGGCGGACCGGGGAGCTGTTTTTT	CASSENRGRTGELFF
TRBV20-1	TRBJ1-6	few	-	TGCAGTGCTAGAGGGGGGGGCGCGTGGAATTCACCCCTCCACTTT	CSARGGGAWNSPLHF
TRBV18	TRBJ1-2	few	-	TGTGCCAGCTCACCAAGGCAGGGAGGCGCTGGCTACACCTTC	CASSPRQGGAGYTF
TRBV6-2/TRBV6-3	TRBJ2-7	-	-	TGTGCCAGCAGGGGTACGGATGGGGGATCCGAGCAGTACTTC	CASRGTDGGSEQYF